A selection of T cell receptor beta chains follows, all from one sample in a study of PD-L1 blockade in urothelial cancer. Produced via immunoSEQ multiplex PCR; TCRdb's table is partial and in-frame only. The sample lists about 52,000 clones; approximately 88% were seen once. The sequencing here drew on PBMCs, taken around atezolizumab (anti-PD-L1) treatment. The receptor set was obtained from a man in his fifties or sixties with urothelial cancer. The CDR3 runs from the conserved cysteine through the conserved F or W. A D gene is named only where the DNA matches it firmly. The size entry is marked missing in some rows and otherwise reads once, few, many or a size class.

size | D | J | V | DNA | CDR3
NA | NA | TRBJ2-7 | TRBV19 | TGTGCCAGTAGTCACCACAGGGTAGCTCCCTACGAGCAGTACTTC | CASSHHRVAPYEQYF
NA | NA | TRBJ2-2 | TRBV9 | TGTGCCAGCAGCCCTAGCGAGGCCCCCTGGAGCGGGGAGCTGTTTTTT | CASSPSEAPWSGELFF
few | NA | TRBJ1-1 | TRBV7-9 | TGTGCCAGCAGCTTAGCGCGGGGGGACACTGAAGCTTTCTTT | CASSLARGDTEAFF
once | TRBD1 | TRBJ1-3 | TRBV23-1 | TGCGCCAGCAATAAAGGAGCGGGGACAGGGAGAGGAAACACCATATATTTT | CASNKGAGTGRGNTIYF
NA | NA | TRBJ1-3 | TRBV30 | TGTGCCTGGAGGAGGGACACTTCTTTTGGAAACACCATATATTTT | CAWRRDTSFGNTIYF
NA | NA | TRBJ2-1 | TRBV21-1 | TGTGCCAGCAGCAAAGTAGGACAGGGCTACAATGAGCAGTTCTTC | CASSKVGQGYNEQFF
NA | NA | TRBJ1-3 | TRBV30 | TGTGCCTGGAGACTTTTCTCTGGAAACACCATATATTTT | CAWRLFSGNTIYF
NA | TRBD2 | TRBJ2-1 | TRBV7-9 | TGTGCCAGCAGCCCAAGCGGGGGGGCCTCAAATGAGCAGTTCTTC | CASSPSGGASNEQFF
NA | TRBD1 | TRBJ2-7 | TRBV2 | TGTGCCAGCCGGGACAGGGTCGACGAGCAGTACTTC | CASRDRVDEQYF
NA | NA | TRBJ2-1 | TRBV11-2 | TGTGCCAGCAGCTTAGGATGGCGGGACTCCTACAATGAGCAGTTCTTC | CASSLGWRDSYNEQFF
NA | NA | TRBJ2-3 | TRBV18 | TGTGCCAGCTCAAGGACAGCAGATACGCAGTATTTT | CASSRTADTQYF
NA | NA | TRBJ2-2 | TRBV6-5 | TGTGCCAGCAGCCTCTACGATAGCGGCACCGGGGAGCTGTTTTTT | CASSLYDSGTGELFF
NA | TRBD1 | TRBJ1-2 | TRBV16 | TGTGCCAGCAGCCCACCCGGGACAGGCTATGGCTACACCTTC | CASSPPGTGYGYTF
NA | TRBD2 | TRBJ2-3 | TRBV10-2 | TGCGCCAGCAGTGATTATCGAGTAGCGGGAGGAGTCTATAACACAGATACGCAGTATTTT | CASSDYRVAGGVYNTDTQYF
once | TRBD1 | TRBJ2-7 | TRBV6-5 | TGTGCCAGCAGTCCCCGACAGGGTGGCGAGCAGTACTTC | CASSPRQGGEQYF
NA | NA | TRBJ2-7 | TRBV9 | TGTGCCAGCAGCGTGAAGGGGGGGGACGAGCAGTACTTC | CASSVKGGDEQYF
NA | TRBD2 | TRBJ2-5 | TRBV7-8 | TGTGCCAGCAGCCGGGGACTAGCGGGGACGGGGGAGACCCAGTACTTC | CASSRGLAGTGETQYF
few | NA | TRBJ1-5 | TRBV12-5 | TGTGCTAGTGGTCCTGAGGGTGGCAATCAGCCCCAGCATTTT | CASGPEGGNQPQHF
NA | TRBD2 | TRBJ2-3 | TRBV6-5 | TGTGCCAGCAGCGCCGTAGCGGGACGAGATACGCAGTATTTT | CASSAVAGRDTQYF
NA | TRBD1 | TRBJ1-1 | TRBV4-1 | TGCGCCAGCAGCCAAGTCTGGGGACAGCTGAACACTGAAGCTTTCTTT | CASSQVWGQLNTEAFF
NA | TRBD2 | TRBJ2-5 | TRBV4-3 | TGCGCCAGCAGCCAAGATTTTACTAGCGGGAGATGGGAAGAGACCCAGTACTTC | CASSQDFTSGRWEETQYF
NA | TRBD1 | TRBJ1-4 | TRBV19 | TGTGCCAGTAGGGACAGGCCGGCAACTAATGAAAAACTGTTTTTT | CASRDRPATNEKLFF
once | NA | TRBJ2-2 | TRBV28 | TGTGCCAGCAGTTTAGGGGGGTGGCAGAACACCGGGGAGCTGTTTTTT | CASSLGGWQNTGELFF
once | TRBD2 | TRBJ2-3 | TRBV9 | TGTGCCAGCAGTATAAGTCGGGCGGGGGGCAGCACAGATACGCAGTATTTT | CASSISRAGGSTDTQYF
NA | NA | TRBJ2-3 | TRBV19 | TGTGCCAGTAGTACGTACACAGATACGCAGTATTTT | CASSTYTDTQYF
NA | NA | TRBJ1-6 | TRBV4-1 | TGCGCCAGCAGCCAAGATCCCAAAGGGACACCCTTCCCTCCAGCCCTCCACTTT | CASSQDPKGTPFPPALHF
NA | NA | TRBJ2-1 | TRBV29-1 | TGCAGCGTTGAAGGTACAGGGACCTACAATGAGCAGTTCTTC | CSVEGTGTYNEQFF
NA | NA | TRBJ1-2 | TRBV30 | TGTGCCTGGAGTGTACATCTAGCTAACTATGGCTACACCTTC | CAWSVHLANYGYTF
NA | TRBD1 | TRBJ2-5 | TRBV10-2 | TGCGCCAGCAGCCGGGACAGCCAAGAGACCCAGTACTTC | CASSRDSQETQYF
NA | NA | TRBJ1-3 | TRBV10-3 | TGTGCCACCTCAGGCGGGGGCCCTCTCTCTGGAAACACCATATATTTT | CATSGGGPLSGNTIYF
NA | TRBD1 | TRBJ2-7 | TRBV19 | TGTGCCAGTAGTGTAAACTCCGGGACAGGTTCCTACGAGCAGTACTTC | CASSVNSGTGSYEQYF
NA | NA | TRBJ1-6 | TRBV11-3 | TGTGCCAGCAGCTTAAACAGGGATGGGATAAATTCACCCCTCCACTTT | CASSLNRDGINSPLHF
NA | TRBD2 | TRBJ2-1 | TRBV19 | TGTGCCAGTAGAAAGCCGGGGGGGGCGATCTCCTACAATGAGCAGTTCTTC | CASRKPGGAISYNEQFF
NA | TRBD2 | TRBJ2-1 | TRBV27 | TGTGCCAGCAGTCCGGAAGCGGGGTGGGTTATTGCCTACAATGAGCAGTTCTTC | CASSPEAGWVIAYNEQFF
NA | TRBD2 | TRBJ2-7 | TRBV7-2 | TGTGCCAGCAGCCTAGACGCGGGGGGCCCCTACGAGCAGTACTTC | CASSLDAGGPYEQYF
NA | NA | TRBJ2-3 | TRBV6-4 | TGTGCCAGCAGTGAAACAGGGGGGGGCACAGATACGCAGTATTTT | CASSETGGGTDTQYF
NA | NA | TRBJ1-1 | TRBV19 | TGTGCCAGTAGTACCCGGGTCTTAGGCACTGAAGCTTTCTTT | CASSTRVLGTEAFF
NA | NA | TRBJ1-2 | TRBV5-6 | TGTGCCAGCACCCGGGGGGGGCCTAACTATGGCTACACCTTC | CASTRGGPNYGYTF
NA | NA | TRBJ2-5 | TRBV7-2 | TGTGCCAGCAGCCCCACACAAGAGACCCAGTACTTC | CASSPTQETQYF
NA | NA | TRBJ1-1 | TRBV12-5 | TGTGCTAGTGGTTCCGACCCCCGGGAGCGAGCTTTCTTT | CASGSDPRERAFF
NA | NA | TRBJ2-1 | TRBV19 | TGTGCCAGTAGTATATGGGCAGGGCAGCTATACAATGAGCAGTTCTTC | CASSIWAGQLYNEQFF
few | NA | TRBJ2-1 | TRBV7-9 | TGTGCCAGCAGCTTAGCCGACCAGAGGTACTTGGACTACAATGAGCAGTTCTTC | CASSLADQRYLDYNEQFF
NA | NA | TRBJ2-7 | TRBV2 | TGTGCCAGCAGCAGGGAAAACTACGAGCAGTACTTC | CASSRENYEQYF
once | NA | TRBJ1-1 | TRBV15 | TGTGCCACCAGCAGAGAAGCTTGGAACACTGAAGCTTTCTTT | CATSREAWNTEAFF
once | NA | TRBJ1-3 | TRBV6-1 | TGTGCCAGCACCCCGACAGGTGGAAACACCATATATTTT | CASTPTGGNTIYF
NA | TRBD1 | TRBJ2-1 | TRBV6-4 | TGTGCCAGCAGTGTAGGGTCAGGGGGATACAATGAGCAGTTCTTC | CASSVGSGGYNEQFF
NA | TRBD2 | TRBJ2-5 | TRBV15 | TGTGCCACCAGCAGAGATGGTGGGAGGGGAGAGACCCAGTACTTC | CATSRDGGRGETQYF
NA | NA | TRBJ2-1 | TRBV28 | TGTGCCAGCAACATTCAGGGGAGCTCCTACAATGAGCAGTTCTTC | CASNIQGSSYNEQFF
NA | TRBD1 | TRBJ2-5 | TRBV11-2 | TGTGCCAGCAGCCAAAAGACAGGGCAAGAGACCCAGTACTTC | CASSQKTGQETQYF